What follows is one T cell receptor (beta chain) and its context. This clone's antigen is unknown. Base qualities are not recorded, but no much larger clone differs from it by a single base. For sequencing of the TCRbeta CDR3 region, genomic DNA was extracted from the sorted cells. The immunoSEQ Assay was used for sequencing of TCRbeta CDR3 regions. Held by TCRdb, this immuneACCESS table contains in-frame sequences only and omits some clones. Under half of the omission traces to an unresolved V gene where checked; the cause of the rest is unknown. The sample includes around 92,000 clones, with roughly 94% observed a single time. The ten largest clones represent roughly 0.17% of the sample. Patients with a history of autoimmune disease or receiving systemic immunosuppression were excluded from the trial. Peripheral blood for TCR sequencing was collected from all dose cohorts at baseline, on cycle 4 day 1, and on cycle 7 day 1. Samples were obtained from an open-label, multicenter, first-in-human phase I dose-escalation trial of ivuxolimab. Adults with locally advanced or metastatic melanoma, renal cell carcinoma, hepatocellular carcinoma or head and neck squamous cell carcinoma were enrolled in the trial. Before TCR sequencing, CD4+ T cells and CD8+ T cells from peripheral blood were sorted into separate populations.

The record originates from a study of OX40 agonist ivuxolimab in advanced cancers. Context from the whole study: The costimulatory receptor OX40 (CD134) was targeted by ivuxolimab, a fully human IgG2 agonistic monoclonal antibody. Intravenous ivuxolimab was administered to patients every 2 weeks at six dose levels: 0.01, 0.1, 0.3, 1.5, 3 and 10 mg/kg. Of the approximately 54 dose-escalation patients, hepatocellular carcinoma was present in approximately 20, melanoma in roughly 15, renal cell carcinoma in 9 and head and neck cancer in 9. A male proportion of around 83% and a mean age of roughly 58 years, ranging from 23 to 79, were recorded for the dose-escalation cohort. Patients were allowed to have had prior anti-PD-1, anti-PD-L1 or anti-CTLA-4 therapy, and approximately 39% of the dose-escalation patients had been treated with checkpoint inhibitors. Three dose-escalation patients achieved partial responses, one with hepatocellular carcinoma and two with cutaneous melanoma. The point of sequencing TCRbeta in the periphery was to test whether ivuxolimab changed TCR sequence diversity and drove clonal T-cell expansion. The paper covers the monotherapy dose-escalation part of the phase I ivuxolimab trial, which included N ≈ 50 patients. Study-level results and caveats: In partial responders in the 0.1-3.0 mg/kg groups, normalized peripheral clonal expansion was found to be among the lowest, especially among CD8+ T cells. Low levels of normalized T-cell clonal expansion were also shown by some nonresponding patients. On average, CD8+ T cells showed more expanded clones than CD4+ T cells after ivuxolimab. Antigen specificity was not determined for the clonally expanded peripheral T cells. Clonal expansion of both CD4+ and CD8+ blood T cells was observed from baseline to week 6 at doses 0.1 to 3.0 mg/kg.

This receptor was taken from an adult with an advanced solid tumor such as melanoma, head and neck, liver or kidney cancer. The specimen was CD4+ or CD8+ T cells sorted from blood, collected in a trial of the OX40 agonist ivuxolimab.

This receptor has the CDR3 CASSFSGTGAIHEQYF. The sequenced DNA: TGTGCCAGCAGCTTTTCCGGGACAGGGGCTATCCACGAGCAGTACTTC. The rearranged segments are TRBV13 and TRBJ2-7; the central 10 bases match TRBD1. CDR1 and CDR2 are drawn from the germline V gene (reference sequence): PRHDT, FYEKMQ. The junction shows trimming of 3 bases on V and 5 bases on J, and the gene matches do not reach 10 bases of it. Inclusive of the bounding cysteine and phenylalanine, the CDR3 is 16 residues long. Only the CDR3 DNA is retained, 48 bases long and in frame from the first base.